The 10 T cell receptor beta chains in this list originate from one sample, sequenced in a study of blood T cell repertoires in COVID-19. Data came from immunoSEQ multiplex PCR; TCRdb stores just in-frame clones and leaves some out. The sample lists around 290,000 clones, around 86% occurring once. Specimen: PBMCs or T cells enriched from blood (not recorded which). The receptors derive from a young woman who had recovered from COVID-19.

The chain employs TRBV4-1 and TRBJ2-3; 10 bases fit TRBD2. The CDR3 has 16 amino acids. Germline CDR1 reads MGHRA; CDR2 reads YSYEKL. After removal of 0 bases from V and 4 bases from J, the junction contained 4 bases not matched to a gene. In DNA form, the CDR3 reads TGCGCCAGCAGCCAAGAGGCTAGCGGGGGCCCAGATACGCAGTATTTT. Translation gives CASSQEASGGPDTQYF.

The genes are TRBV7-3 and TRBJ2-1; 8 nucleotides line up with TRBD1. The CDR3 spans 16 residues. The V gene end was trimmed by 1 base and the J gene end by 8 bases; junction bases not matched to a gene: 10. Per germline, CDR1 SGHTA and CDR2 FQGTGA. CDR3 coding DNA: TGTGCCAGCAGCTTAATTGCCGGGACAGGTTTACATGAGCAGTTCTTC. Its protein product is CASSLIAGTGLHEQFF.

This rearrangement joins TRBV9 to TRBJ1-1, with 8 positions matching TRBD1. V dropped 2 bases and J dropped 4; count of bases not matched to a gene: 10. The CDR3 extends over 16 amino acids. The germline CDR1 and CDR2 sequences are SGDLS and YYNGEE. For the CDR3, the DNA is TGTGCCAGCAGCGTGACCCCTCCTGGACAGGGCACTGAAGCTTTCTTT. Residues: CASSVTPPGQGTEAFF.

The chain couples TRBV12-5 to TRBJ2-5; 7 bases align to TRBD2. Germline V lookup: CDR1 LGHNT, CDR2 FRNRAP. This CDR3 region has 16 residues. After removal of 0 bases from V and 5 bases from J, the junction contained 9 bases not matched to a gene. The CDR3 region is CASGLVRGGNAETQYF. CDR3 nucleotides: TGTGCTAGTGGTTTGGTACGGGGAGGGAATGCGGAGACCCAGTACTTC.

The chain is built from TRBV2 and TRBJ1-4; a possible D gene is TRBD1 (6 bases). The germline gives CDR1 SNHLY, CDR2 FYNNEI. The length of the CDR3 is 16 residues. V was cut by 6 bases and J by 2 bases, with 16 bases left in between. This CDR3 reads CASSVDTGFTNEKLFF. CDR3 DNA: TGTGCCAGCAGCGTTGATACAGGGTTCACTAATGAAAAACTGTTTTTT.

The genes are TRBV30 and TRBJ2-2; perhaps TRBD1 as D (6 bases). Looked up from germline, CDR1 is GTSNPN and CDR2 is SVGIG (reference sequence). V dropped 6 bases and J dropped 6 bases, with 8 bases sitting between them. This CDR3 contains 11 residues. The CDR3 loop reads CACQGSGELFF. CDR3 coding DNA: TGTGCCTGTCAGGGGTCCGGGGAGCTGTTTTTT.

This chain connects TRBV11-3 to TRBJ2-1; 8 positions match TRBD1. Germline V gene lookup returns CDR1 SGHNT and CDR2 YENEEA. The CDR3 is 13 residues long. V trimming: 3 bases; J trimming: 9 bases; junction bases outside the gene matches: 4. CDR3 amino acids: CASSLGTGTEQFF. CDR3 bases: TGTGCCAGCAGCTTGGGGACAGGCACTGAGCAGTTCTTC.

The chain combines TRBV27 with TRBJ1-1; a possible D gene is TRBD1 (5 bases). Trimming removed 2 bases at V and 4 bases at J, with 14 bases between. The length of the CDR3 is 15 residues. The germline CDR1 and CDR2 sequences are MNHEY and SMNVEV (reference sequence). The CDR3 region is CASSLVAGFGTEAFF. The CDR3 region has the DNA TGTGCCAGCAGTTTAGTCGCAGGGTTTGGCACTGAAGCTTTCTTT.

This clone was recorded only once. This rearrangement joins TRBV7-9 to TRBJ2-2, with a tentative D call TRBD2 (5 bases). Per germline, CDR1 SEHNR and CDR2 FQNEAQ (reference sequence). V was pared by 0 bases and J by 4 bases, with 9 bases between. The CDR3 is 15 amino acids. Here the CDR3 reads CASSLAPDFTGELFF. The CDR3 DNA is TGTGCCAGCAGCTTAGCGCCGGACTTCACCGGGGAGCTGTTTTTT. The entire variable domain, with the rest obtained from reference TRBV7-9 and TRBJ2-2, is as follows: DTGVSQNPRHKITKRGQNVTFRCDPISEHNRLYWYRQTLGQGPEFLTYFQNEAQLEKSRLLSDRFSAERPKGSFSTLEIQRTEQGDSAMYLCASSLAPDFTGELFFGEGSRLTVL.

The chain has TRBV28 and TRBJ2-1, with TRBD2 matching over 15 bases. Germline V gene data show CDR1 as MDHEN and CDR2 as SYDVKM. The junction had 4 bases not matched to a gene; V was cut back by 4 bases and J by 6 bases. CDR3 length equals 16 residues. The CDR3 DNA reads TGTGCCAGCAGTTCGGGACTAGCGGGAGGACGCAATGAGCAGTTCTTC. This gives the protein CASSSGLAGGRNEQFF.